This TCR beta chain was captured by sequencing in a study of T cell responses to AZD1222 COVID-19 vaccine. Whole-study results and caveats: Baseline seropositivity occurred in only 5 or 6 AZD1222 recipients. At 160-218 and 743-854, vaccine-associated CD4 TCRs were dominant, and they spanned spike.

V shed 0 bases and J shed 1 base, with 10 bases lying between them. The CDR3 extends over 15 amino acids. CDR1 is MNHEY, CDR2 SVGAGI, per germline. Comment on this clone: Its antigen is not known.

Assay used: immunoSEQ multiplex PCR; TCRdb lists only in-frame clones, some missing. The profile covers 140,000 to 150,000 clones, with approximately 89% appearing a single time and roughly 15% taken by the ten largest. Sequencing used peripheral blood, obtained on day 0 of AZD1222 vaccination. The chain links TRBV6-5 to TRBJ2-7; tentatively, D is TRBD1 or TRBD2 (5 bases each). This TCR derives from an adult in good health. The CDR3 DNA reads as TGTGCCAGCAGTTACTCATGGGGGTCTTCCTACGAGCAGTACTTC. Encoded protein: CASSYSWGSSYEQYF.